This TCR beta chain is from a study of blood T cell repertoires in COVID-19. Background on the study: Acute and convalescent COVID-19 samples came from the United States, Italy and Spain. T cells, B-cell-depleted T cells, or PBMCs supplied cDNA or gDNA.

Original methodology: Counts of nucleated cells, estimated from reference gene primer amplification, were obtained. Profiled with immunoSEQ multiplex PCR; TCRdb holds only in-frame clones, not every one. The V and J calls and clone size come from that table; D and trimming were worked out from the DNA. The repertoire has some 80,000 clones, almost 90% of them found once; the top ten carry roughly 2.5%. The V gene's germline CDR1 is SGHVS and CDR2 FNYEAQ. The CDR3 is made up of 17 amino acids. Trimming took 5 bases from V and 2 from J; bases not matched to a gene: 14. Sequencing was done on a sample of peripheral blood. V gene TRBV7-6 combines with J gene TRBJ2-5, with 7 bases identical to TRBD2. The receptor was isolated from a human donor in a cohort sampled during active COVID-19. CDR3 DNA sequence: TGTGCCAGCAGCCCGAACCCGAGTGGCGGGAGACAAGAGACCCAGTACTTC. Encoded protein: CASSPNPSGGRQETQYF.